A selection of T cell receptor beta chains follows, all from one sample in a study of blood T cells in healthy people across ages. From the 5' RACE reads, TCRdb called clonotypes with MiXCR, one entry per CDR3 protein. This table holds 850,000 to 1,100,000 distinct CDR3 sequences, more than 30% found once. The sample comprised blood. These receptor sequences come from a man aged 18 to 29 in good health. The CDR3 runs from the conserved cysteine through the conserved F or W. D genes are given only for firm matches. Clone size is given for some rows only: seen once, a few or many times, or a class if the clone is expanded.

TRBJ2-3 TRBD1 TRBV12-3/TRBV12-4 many CASSLVPGQSTDTQYF TGTGCCAGCAGTTTAGTTCCGGGACAGTCCACAGATACGCAGTATTTT
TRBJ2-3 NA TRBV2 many CASNRGGTDTQYF TGTGCCAGCAATAGGGGCGGCACAGATACGCAGTATTTT
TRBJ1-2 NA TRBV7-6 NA CANSPTENTNYGYTF TGTGCCAACAGCCCCACAGAAAATACTAACTATGGCTACACCTTC
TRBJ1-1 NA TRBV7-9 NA CTSSPGQRNTEAFF TGTACCAGCAGCCCCGGACAGCGGAACACTGAAGCTTTCTTT
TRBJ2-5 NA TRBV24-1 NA CATSDFGGRHRQETQYF TGTGCCACCAGTGACTTTGGAGGACGACACCGGCAAGAGACCCAGTACTTC
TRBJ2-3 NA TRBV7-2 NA CASSSPLGQLTDTQYF TGTGCCAGCAGCTCGCCGCTGGGCCAGCTCACAGATACGCAGTATTTT
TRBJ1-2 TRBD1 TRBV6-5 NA CASSQTPGGNYGYTF TGTGCCAGCAGCCAGACCCCAGGGGGTAACTATGGCTACACCTTC
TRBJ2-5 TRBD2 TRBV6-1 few CASRETSGGNYNEQYF TGTGCCAGCAGGGAAACTAGCGGGGGGAATTACAATGAGCAGTACTTC
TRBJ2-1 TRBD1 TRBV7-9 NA CASSSGGSINEQFF TGTGCCAGCAGCTCAGGGGGCTCCATCAATGAGCAGTTCTTC
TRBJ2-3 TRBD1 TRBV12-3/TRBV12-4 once CARSHRQGFLDTQYF TGTGCCCGCAGCCACAGACAGGGGTTTCTGGATACGCAGTATTTT
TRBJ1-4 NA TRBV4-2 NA CASSQGTDNEKLFF TGTGCCAGCAGCCAAGGGACAGATAATGAAAAACTGTTTTTT
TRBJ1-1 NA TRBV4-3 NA CASSQDLWGTENTEAFF TGCGCCAGCAGCCAAGATCTATGGGGGACGGAGAACACTGAAGCTTTCTTT
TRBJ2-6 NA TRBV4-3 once CASSHLDTGANVLTF TGCGCCAGCAGCCACCTTGACACTGGGGCCAACGTCCTGACTTTC
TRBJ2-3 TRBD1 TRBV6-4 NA CATKPGQGTDTQYF TGTGCCACCAAGCCGGGACAGGGTACAGATACGCAGTATTTT
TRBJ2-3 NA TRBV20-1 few CSARDAGSVTDTQYF TGCAGTGCTAGAGACGCAGGGAGCGTCACAGATACGCAGTATTTT
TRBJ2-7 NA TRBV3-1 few CASSQDRSSTYNEQYF TGTGCCAGCAGCCAAGATCGCAGCAGCACCTACAATGAGCAGTACTTC
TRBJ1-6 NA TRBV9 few CASSGGGYNSPLHF TGTGCCAGCAGCGGCGGGGGGTACAATTCACCCCTCCACTTT
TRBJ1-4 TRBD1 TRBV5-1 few CASSLTRDRVGEKLFF TGCGCCAGCAGCTTGACTCGGGACAGGGTAGGCGAAAAACTGTTTTTT
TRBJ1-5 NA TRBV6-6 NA CASSLGPGRRNQPQHF TGTGCCAGCAGTCTCGGACCGGGACGCCGCAATCAGCCCCAGCATTTT
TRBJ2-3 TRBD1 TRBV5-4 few CASSLARGRTDTQYF TGTGCCAGCAGCTTGGCCAGGGGGCGGACAGATACGCAGTATTTT
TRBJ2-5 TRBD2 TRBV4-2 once CASSPLGLNNEQYF TGTGCCAGCAGCCCTTTGGGACTAAACAATGAGCAGTACTTC
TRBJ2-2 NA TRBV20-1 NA CSARDAGNTGELFF TGCAGTGCTAGAGATGCCGGGAACACCGGGGAGCTGTTTTTT
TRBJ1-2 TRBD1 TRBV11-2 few CASSLSQGVTNYGYTF TGTGCCAGCAGCTTATCCCAGGGGGTGACCAACTATGGCTACACCTTC
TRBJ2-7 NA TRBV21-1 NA CASSKAREATGDYEQYF TGTGCCAGCAGCAAAGCCCGGGAAGCGACAGGGGATTACGAGCAGTACTTC